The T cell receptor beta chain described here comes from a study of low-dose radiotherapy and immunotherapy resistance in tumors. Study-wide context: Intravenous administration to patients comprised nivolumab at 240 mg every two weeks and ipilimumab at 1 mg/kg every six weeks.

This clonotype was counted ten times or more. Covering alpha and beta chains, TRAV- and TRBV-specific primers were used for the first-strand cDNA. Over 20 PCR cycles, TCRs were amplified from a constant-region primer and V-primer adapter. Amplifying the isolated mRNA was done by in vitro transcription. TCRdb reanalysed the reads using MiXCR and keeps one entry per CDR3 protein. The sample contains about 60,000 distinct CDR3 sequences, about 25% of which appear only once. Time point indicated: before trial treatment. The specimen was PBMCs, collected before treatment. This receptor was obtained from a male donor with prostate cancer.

The CDR3: CASSTGLAGASYNEQFF. CDR3 DNA sequence: TGTGCCAGTAGTACAGGACTAGCGGGTGCATCCTACAATGAGCAGTTCTTC. The gene calls are TRBV19 and TRBJ2-1, with 11 bases lining up with TRBD2. The CDR3 spans 17 residues. The germline V gene encodes CDR1 LNHDA and CDR2 SQIVND (reference sequence). The J segment lost 1 base and the V segment lost 4 bases, leaving 6 bases of the junction unmatched. Full variable domain (rest looked up from reference TRBV19 and TRBJ2-1): DGGITQSPKYLFRKEGQNVTLSCEQNLNHDAMYWYRQDPGQGLRLIYYSQIVNDFQKGDIAEGYSVSREKKESFPLTVTSAQKNPTAFYLCASSTGLAGASYNEQFFGPGTRLTVL.